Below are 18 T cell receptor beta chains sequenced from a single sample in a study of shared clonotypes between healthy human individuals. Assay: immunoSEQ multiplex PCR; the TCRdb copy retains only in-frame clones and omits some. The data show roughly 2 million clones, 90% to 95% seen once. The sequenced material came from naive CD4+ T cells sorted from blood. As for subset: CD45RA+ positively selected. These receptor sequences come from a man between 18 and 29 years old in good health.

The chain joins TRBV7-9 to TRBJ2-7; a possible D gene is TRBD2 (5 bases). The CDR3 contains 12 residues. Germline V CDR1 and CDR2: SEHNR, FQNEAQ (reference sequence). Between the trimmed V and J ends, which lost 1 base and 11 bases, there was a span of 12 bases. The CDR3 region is CASSLVPGGKYF. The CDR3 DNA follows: TGTGCCAGCAGCTTAGTCCCCGGAGGAAAGTACTTC. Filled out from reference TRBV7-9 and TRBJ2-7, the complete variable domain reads DTGVSQNPRHKITKRGQNVTFRCDPISEHNRLYWYRQTLGQGPEFLTYFQNEAQLEKSRLLSDRFSAERPKGSFSTLEIQRTEQGDSAMYLCASSLVPGGKYFGPGTRLTVT.

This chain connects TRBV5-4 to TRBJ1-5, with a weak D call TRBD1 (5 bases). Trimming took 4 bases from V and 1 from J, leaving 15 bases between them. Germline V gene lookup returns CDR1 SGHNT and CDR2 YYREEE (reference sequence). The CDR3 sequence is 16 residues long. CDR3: CASSVMGGGSNQPQHF. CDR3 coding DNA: TGTGCCAGCAGCGTGATGGGGGGAGGAAGCAATCAGCCCCAGCATTTT.

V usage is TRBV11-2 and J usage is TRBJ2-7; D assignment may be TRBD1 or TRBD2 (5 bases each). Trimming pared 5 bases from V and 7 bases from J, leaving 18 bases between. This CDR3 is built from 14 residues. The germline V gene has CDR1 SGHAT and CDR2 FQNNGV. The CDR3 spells CASSTTGTPGEQYF. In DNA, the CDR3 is TGTGCCAGCAGCACGACCGGGACCCCTGGGGAGCAGTACTTC.

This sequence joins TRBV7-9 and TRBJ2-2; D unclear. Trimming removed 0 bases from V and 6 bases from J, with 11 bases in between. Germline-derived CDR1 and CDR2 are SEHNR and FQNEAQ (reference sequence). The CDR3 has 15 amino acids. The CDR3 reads CASSLASQLAGELFF. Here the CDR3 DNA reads TGTGCCAGCAGCTTAGCCTCCCAGCTGGCCGGGGAGCTGTTTTTT.

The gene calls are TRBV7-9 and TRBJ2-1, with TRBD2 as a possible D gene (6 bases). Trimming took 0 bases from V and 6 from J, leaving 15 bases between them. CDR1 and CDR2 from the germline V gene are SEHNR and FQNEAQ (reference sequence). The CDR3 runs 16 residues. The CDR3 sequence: CASSLAGGVKSNEQFF. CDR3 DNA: TGTGCCAGCAGCTTAGCAGGCGGGGTTAAGAGCAATGAGCAGTTCTTC.

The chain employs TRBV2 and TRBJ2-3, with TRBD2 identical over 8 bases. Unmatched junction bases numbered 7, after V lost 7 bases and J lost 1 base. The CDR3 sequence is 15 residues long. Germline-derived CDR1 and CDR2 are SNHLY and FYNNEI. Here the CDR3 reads CASTAFSGGTDTQYF. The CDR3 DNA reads TGTGCCAGCACCGCTTTTAGCGGGGGCACAGATACGCAGTATTTT.

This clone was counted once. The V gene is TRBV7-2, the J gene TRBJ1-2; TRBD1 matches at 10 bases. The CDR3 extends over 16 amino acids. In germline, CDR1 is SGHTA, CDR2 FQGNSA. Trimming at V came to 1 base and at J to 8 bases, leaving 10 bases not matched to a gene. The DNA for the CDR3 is TGTGCCAGCAGCTTAGGACCCGGACAGGGGGAGGGAGGCTACACCTTC. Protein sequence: CASSLGPGQGEGGYTF.

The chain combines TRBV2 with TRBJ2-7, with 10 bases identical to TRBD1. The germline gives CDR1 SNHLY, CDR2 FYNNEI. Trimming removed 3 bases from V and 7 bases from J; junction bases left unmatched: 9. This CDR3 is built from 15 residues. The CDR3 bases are TGTGCCAGCAGTGACCCCTCGTGGACAGGGGGGGAGCAGTACTTC. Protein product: CASSDPSWTGGEQYF.

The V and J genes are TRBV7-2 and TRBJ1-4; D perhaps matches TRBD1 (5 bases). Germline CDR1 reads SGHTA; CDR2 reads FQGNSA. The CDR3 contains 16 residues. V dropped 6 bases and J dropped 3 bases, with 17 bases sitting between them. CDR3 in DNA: TGTGCCAGCAGTCAGCAACCGGGGGGATCTAATGAAAAACTGTTTTTT. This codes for CASSQQPGGSNEKLFF.

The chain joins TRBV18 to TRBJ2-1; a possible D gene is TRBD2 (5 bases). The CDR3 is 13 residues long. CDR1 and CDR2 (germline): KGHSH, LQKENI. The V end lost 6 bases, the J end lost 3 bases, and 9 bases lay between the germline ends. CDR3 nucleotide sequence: TGTGCCAGCTCTCCTCGGGACTACAATGAGCAGTTCTTC. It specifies CASSPRDYNEQFF.

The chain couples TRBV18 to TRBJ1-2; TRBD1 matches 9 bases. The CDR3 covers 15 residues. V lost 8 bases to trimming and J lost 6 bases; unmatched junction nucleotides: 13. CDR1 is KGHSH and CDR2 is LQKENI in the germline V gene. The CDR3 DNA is TGTGCCAGCACCGGGTCTGCGGGACAGGGTGATGGCTACACCTTC. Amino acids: CASTGSAGQGDGYTF.

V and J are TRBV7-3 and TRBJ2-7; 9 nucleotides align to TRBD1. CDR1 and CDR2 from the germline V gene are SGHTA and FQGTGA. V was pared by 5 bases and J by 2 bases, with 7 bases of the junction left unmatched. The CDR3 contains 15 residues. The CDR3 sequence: CASSPRGTGTYEQYF. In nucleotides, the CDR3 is TGTGCCAGCAGCCCGCGGGGGACAGGGACCTACGAGCAGTACTTC.

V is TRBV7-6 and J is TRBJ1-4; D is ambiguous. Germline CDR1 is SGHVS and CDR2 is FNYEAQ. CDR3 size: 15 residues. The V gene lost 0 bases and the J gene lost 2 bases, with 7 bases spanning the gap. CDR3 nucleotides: TGTGCCAGCAGCTTAGCGGTGGGGACTAATGAAAAACTGTTTTTT. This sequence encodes CASSLAVGTNEKLFF.

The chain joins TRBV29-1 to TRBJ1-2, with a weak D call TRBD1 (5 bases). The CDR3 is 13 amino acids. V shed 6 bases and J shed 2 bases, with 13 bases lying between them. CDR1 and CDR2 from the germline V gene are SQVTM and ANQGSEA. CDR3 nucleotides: TGCAGCGTCAGGGATTGGGCGAACTATGGCTACACCTTC. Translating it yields CSVRDWANYGYTF.

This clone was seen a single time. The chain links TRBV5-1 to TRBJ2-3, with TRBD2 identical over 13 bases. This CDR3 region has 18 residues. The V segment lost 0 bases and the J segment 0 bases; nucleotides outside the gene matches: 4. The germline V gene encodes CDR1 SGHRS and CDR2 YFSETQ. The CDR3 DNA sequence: TGCGCCAGCAGCTTGGGGACTAGCGGGAGAACAAGCACAGATACGCAGTATTTT. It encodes CASSLGTSGRTSTDTQYF.

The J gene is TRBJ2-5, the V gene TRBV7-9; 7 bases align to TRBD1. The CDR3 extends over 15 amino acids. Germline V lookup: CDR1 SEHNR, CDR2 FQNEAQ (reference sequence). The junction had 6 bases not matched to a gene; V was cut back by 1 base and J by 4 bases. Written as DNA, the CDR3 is TGTGCCAGCAGCTTAGGTAGGGGGCTTGGAGAGACCCAGTACTTC. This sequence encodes CASSLGRGLGETQYF.

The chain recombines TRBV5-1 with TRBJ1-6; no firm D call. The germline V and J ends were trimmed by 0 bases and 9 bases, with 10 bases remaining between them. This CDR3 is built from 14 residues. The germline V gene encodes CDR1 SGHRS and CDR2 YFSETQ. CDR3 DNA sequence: TGCGCCAGCAGCTTGGACATACCGCCTTCACCCCTCCACTTT. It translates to CASSLDIPPSPLHF.

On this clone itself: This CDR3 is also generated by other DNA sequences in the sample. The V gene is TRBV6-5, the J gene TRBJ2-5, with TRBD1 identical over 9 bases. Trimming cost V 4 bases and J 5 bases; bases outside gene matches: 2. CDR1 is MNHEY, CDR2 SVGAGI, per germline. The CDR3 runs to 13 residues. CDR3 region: CASSWTGAETQYF. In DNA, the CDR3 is TGTGCCAGCAGTTGGACAGGGGCCGAGACCCAGTACTTC.